The 4 T cell receptor beta chains given below trace back to one sample, sequenced in a study of T cell responses to AZD1222 COVID-19 vaccine (dated by TCRdb to the early 2020s). The sample's time point, from its label and the paper: baseline before first vaccination. Receptors were amplified or captured by the immunoSEQ multiplex PCR assay. TCRdb's version of the immuneACCESS table is confined to in-frame rearrangements and falls short of the full clone set. An unresolved V gene accounts for under half of the shortfall where checked; the remainder is of unknown origin. The sample contains 120,000 or so clones, about 88% of them found a single time. The ten most abundant clones make up 7.5% to 8% of the sample. The sequencing used peripheral blood, collected on day 0 of AZD1222 vaccination. These receptors originate from an adult in good health.

This clone has just a few counts. This chain joins TRBV30 and TRBJ1-2; 7 bases fit TRBD1. The V and J ends lost 1 base and 8 bases, in that order; junction bases with no gene match: 13. CDR1 is GTSNPN and CDR2 is SVGIG in the germline V gene (reference sequence). This CDR3 region has 15 residues. The CDR3: CAWSAHRGAPGGYTF. DNA of the CDR3: TGTGCCTGGAGTGCTCACAGGGGCGCCCCGGGCGGCTACACCTTC. The whole variable domain, remainder taken from reference TRBV30 and TRBJ1-2, is SQTIHQWPATLVQPVGSPLSLECTVEGTSNPNLYWYRQAAGRGLQLLFYSVGIGQISSEVPQNLSASRPQDRQFILSSKKLLLSDSGFYLCAWSAHRGAPGGYTFGSGTRLTVV.

The chain combines TRBV19 with TRBJ2-2; 9 bases are shared with TRBD1. Germline trimming cut 7 bases from V and 7 bases from J; bases unmatched to any gene: 10. The CDR3 is 15 residues long. Germline V gives CDR1 LNHDA, CDR2 SQIVND (reference sequence). The CDR3, as DNA: TGTGCCAGTACAGTCACAGGGGGCGCGGTCGGGGAGCTGTTTTTT. Amino acid sequence: CASTVTGGAVGELFF.

The chain recombines TRBV7-2 with TRBJ2-1, with D tentatively TRBD2 (5 bases). Trimming removed 0 bases at V and 7 bases at J, with 10 bases between. The CDR3 spans 14 residues. Germline V gene sequence: CDR1 SGHTA, CDR2 FQGNSA. CDR3 region: CASSLALGRNEQFF. For the CDR3, the DNA is TGTGCCAGCAGCTTAGCGTTAGGGAGAAATGAGCAGTTCTTC.

The genes are TRBV27 and TRBJ2-7, with D tentatively TRBD2 (6 bases). V lost 4 bases and J lost 2, with 15 bases in between. From germline, CDR1 is MNHEY and CDR2 SMNVEV (reference sequence). The CDR3 extends over 15 amino acids. This CDR3 is CASSSQGTLAYEQYF. The DNA of the CDR3 is TGTGCCAGCAGTTCCCAAGGGACTCTTGCCTACGAGCAGTACTTC.